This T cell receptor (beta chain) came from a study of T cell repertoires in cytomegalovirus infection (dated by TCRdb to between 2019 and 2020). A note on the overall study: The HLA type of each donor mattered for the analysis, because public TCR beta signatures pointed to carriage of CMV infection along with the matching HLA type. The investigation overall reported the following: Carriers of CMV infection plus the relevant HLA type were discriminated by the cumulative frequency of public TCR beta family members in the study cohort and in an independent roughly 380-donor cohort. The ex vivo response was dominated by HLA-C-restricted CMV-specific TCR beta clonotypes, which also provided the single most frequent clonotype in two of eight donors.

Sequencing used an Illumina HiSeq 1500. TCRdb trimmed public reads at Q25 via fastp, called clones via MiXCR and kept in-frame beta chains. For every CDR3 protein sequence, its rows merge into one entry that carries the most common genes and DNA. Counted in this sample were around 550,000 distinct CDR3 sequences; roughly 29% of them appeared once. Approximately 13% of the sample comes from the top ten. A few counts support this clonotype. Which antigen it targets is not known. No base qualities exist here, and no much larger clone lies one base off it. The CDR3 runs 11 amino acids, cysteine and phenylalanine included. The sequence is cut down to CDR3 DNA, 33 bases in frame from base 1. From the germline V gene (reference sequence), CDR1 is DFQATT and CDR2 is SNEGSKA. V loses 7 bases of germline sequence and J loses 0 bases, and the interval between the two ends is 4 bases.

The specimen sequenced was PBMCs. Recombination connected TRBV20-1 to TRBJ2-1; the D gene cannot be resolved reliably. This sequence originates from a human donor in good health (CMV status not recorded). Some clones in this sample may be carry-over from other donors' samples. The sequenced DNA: TGCAGTGACCCCTCCTACAATGAGCAGTTCTTC. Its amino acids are CSDPSYNEQFF.